What follows describes a single T cell receptor (beta chain). Its matching antigen is unknown. Some clones are missing from TCRdb's copy, which holds only in-frame ones; the method was immunoSEQ multiplex PCR. The sample holds tens of thousands of clones, 70% to 90% seen once. Documented time point: new active TB diagnosis, blood taken before or within 7 days of starting treatment. Included patients were adults of at least 18, HIV-seronegative, South African. The data stem from a study of T cells in tuberculosis. Across the study: PBMC were archived before or within 7 days of starting treatment. Study-level points and caveats: Active tuberculosis patients had shorter CDR3-alpha; the beta difference was nonsignificant.

The CDR3 totals 15 residues. Germline assignment: CDR1 SGDLS and CDR2 YYNGEE. With 4 bases removed from V and 3 bases from J, the gap between germline ends came to 14 bases. The specimen comprised PBMCs, sampled at tuberculosis diagnosis. V gene TRBV9 combines with J gene TRBJ2-1; perhaps TRBD1 as D (6 bases). This sequence was found in an adult with tuberculosis. The CDR3 DNA follows: TGTGCCAGCAGCAACAGGGCAACCGGCTACAATGAGCAGTTCTTC. Its translation is CASSNRATGYNEQFF.